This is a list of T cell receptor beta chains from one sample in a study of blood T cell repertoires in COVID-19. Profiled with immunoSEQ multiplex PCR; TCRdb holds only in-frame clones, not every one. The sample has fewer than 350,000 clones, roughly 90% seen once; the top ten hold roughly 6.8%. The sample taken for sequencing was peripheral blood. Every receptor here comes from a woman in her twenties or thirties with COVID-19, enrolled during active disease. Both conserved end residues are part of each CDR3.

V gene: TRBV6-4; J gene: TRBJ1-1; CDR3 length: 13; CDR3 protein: CASSEQGNTEAFF
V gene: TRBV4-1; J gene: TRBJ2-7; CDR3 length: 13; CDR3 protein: CASSNYSSYEQYF
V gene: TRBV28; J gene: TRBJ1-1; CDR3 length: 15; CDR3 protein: CASSLTGNIDTEAFF
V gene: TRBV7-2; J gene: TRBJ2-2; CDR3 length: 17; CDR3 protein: CASSPEAGGWNTGELFF
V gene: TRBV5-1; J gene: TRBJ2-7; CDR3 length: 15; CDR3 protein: CASSDFVSGTYEQYF
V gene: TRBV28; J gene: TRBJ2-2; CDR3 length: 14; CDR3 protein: CASSLWRVGGELFF
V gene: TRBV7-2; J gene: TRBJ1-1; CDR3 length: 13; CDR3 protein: CASSSQGNTEAFF
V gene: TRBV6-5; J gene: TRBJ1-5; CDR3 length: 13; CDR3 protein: CASSYTGNQPQHF
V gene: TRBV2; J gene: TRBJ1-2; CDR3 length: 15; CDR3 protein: CASSVGTALSYGYTF
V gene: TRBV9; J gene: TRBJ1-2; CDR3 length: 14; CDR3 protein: CASSVADSAYGYTF
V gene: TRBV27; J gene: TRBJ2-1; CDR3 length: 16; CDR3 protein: CASSIRTGSSYNEQFF
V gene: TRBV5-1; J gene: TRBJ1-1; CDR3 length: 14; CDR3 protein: CASSRMSGNTEAFF
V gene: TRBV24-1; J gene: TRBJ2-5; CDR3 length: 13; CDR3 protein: CATSDGREETQYF
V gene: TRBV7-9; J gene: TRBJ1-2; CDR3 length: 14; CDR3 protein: CASSGTTGAYGYTF
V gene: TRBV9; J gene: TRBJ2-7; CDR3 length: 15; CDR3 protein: CASSPRGDRGREQYF
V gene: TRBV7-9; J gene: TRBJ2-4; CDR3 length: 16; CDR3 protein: CASSATSGSAKNIQYF
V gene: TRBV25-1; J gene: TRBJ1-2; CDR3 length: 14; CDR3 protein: CASLGALTNYGYTF
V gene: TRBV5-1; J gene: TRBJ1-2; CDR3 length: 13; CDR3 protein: CASSQDRDYGYTF
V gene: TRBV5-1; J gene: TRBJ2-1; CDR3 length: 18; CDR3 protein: CASSSVLAGGTSYNEQFF
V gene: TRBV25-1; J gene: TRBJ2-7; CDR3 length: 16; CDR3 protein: CASSGTSGRRAYEQYF
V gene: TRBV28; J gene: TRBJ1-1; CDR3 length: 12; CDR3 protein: CASSLSEVEAFF
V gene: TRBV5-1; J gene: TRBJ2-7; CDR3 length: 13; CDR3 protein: CASSLDTTYEQYF
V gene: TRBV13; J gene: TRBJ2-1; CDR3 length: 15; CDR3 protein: CASSQGISSYNEQFF
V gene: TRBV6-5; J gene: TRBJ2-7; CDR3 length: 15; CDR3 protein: CASSSLSGTAGEQYF
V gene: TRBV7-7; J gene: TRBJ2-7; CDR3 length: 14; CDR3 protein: CASSPGQGGYEQYF
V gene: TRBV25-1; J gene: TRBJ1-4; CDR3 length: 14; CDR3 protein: CASSESGAGEKLFF
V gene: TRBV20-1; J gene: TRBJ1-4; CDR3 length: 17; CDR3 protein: CSASEQGGSHYNEKLFF
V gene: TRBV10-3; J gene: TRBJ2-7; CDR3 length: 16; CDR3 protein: CAISGPEGGSIYEQYF
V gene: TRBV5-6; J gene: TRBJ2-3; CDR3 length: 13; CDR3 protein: CASSLVQADTQYF
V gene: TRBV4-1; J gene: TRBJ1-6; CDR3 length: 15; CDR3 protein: CASSQDPVGSSPLHF
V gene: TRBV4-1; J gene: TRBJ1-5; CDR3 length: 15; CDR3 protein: CASSPYRGGHQPQHF